The source of this T cell receptor beta chain is a study of cytomegalovirus exposure and HLA in healthy donors. In the study overall: Findings of an earlier analysis included under 140 million unique TCR beta sequences from 180 million or so T cells.

This clone was counted only a few times. Its specificity is unknown. PCR used 60 Vbeta primers and 13 Jbeta primers. The assay was immunoSEQ multiplex PCR, and TCRdb's table has in-frame clones only and misses some. Altogether 200,000 or so clones are present, about 77% being singletons, with the ten largest covering roughly 2.1%. The CDR3 contains 14 residues. Trimming took 7 bases from V and 1 from J, leaving 16 bases between them. Germline CDR1 and CDR2: SQVTM and ANQGSEA. Regarding the study as a whole: A previous analysis found most TCR beta V segments productive roughly 87% or roughly 30% of the time.

V is TRBV29-1 and J is TRBJ1-1; D is possibly TRBD1 (5 bases). Sequenced material: PBMCs. This clonotype originated in a woman in her twenties or thirties in good health and CMV-seropositive. The CDR3 protein is CSARIGGTNTEAFF. The CDR3 nucleotides are TGCAGCGCTAGAATTGGAGGGACGAACACTGAAGCTTTCTTT.